What follows are 22 T cell receptor delta chains derived from one specimen sequenced in a study of Vδ1+ human thymocytes. General study results and limits: Thymic TRG and TRD repertoires appeared highly polyclonal.

These receptors have no identified antigens. The template was reverse-transcribed extracted RNA. Multiplex PCR used pooled V-gene forward primers and a constant-region reverse primer to amplify CDR3s. TCRdb fed the multiplex PCR reads into CATT to redo clone calling. The repertoire consists of fewer than 25,000 delta-chain clones, with 7.5% to 9% occurring once and the leading ten covering 0.98%. The sequenced sample was Vdelta1+ gamma-delta thymocytes from the thymus. Subset described: FACS-sorted CD3+ TCRalphabeta- TCRVdelta1+ TCRVdelta2- thymocytes. All receptors derive from a child younger than two who had congenital heart surgery.

This chain joins TRDV2 and TRDJ1; 11 bases fit TRDD3. The V gene end was trimmed by 6 bases and the J gene end by 10 bases; junction bases not matched to a gene: 15. This CDR3 is 15 amino acids long. CDR1 and CDR2 (germline): GEAIGNYY, EKD. Here the CDR3 DNA reads TGTGCCTGTAATCGTTCCTACGTGGGGGATACGGGACTCATCTTT. Amino acids: CACNRSYVGDTGLIF.

The chain uses TRDV1 and TRDJ1; 9 bases line up with TRDD3. The J gene was not available in TCRdb and was assigned here by matching the DNA to germline segments. Trimming at V came to 5 bases and at J to 0 bases, leaving 19 bases not matched to a gene. The CDR3 consists of 20 residues. The V gene's germline CDR1 is TSWWSYY and CDR2 QGS. Here the CDR3 DNA reads TGTGCTCTTGGGATCCCATCAATTCCTACAACTGGGGGAGACACCGATAAACTCATCTTT. Translated: CALGIPSIPTTGGDTDKLIF.

This clone has a handful of counts. The same CDR3 is also encoded by other DNA sequences in this sample. The chain carries TRDV2 and TRDJ3; D is ambiguous. The germline V gene has CDR1 GEAIGNYY and CDR2 EKD. The CDR3 consists of 16 residues. V lost 1 base and J lost 0, with 6 bases in between. In DNA form, the CDR3 reads TGTGCCTGTGACACTCTTAACTCCTGGGACACCCGACAGATGTTTTTC. Its translation is CACDTLNSWDTRQMFF.

Remarks on this clone: This likely traces to a read error, being one base from a far larger clone. The chain joins TRDV2 to TRDJ2; 11 bases map to TRDD3. TCRdb carries no J gene annotation; the J gene was assigned here by matching the DNA with germline. Unmatched junction bases numbered 1, after V lost 3 bases and J lost 5 bases. The CDR3 totals 14 residues. The germline CDR1 and CDR2 sequences are GEAIGNYY and EKD. CDR3 amino acids: CACDAGGYTAQLFF. The CDR3 nucleotides are TGTGCCTGTGACGCTGGGGGATACACAGCACAACTCTTCTTT.

V gene TRDV1 combines with J gene TRDJ1; TRDD3 is a possible D gene (6 bases). The J gene, not given by TCRdb, was assigned here from a germline match of the nucleotide sequence. The CDR3 loop spans 20 amino acids. Germline CDR1 TSWWSYY, CDR2 QGS. Trimming stripped 0 bases from V and 0 bases from J, with 23 bases between. The CDR3 protein is CALGELVRGSGLLNTDKLIF. The CDR3 DNA is TGTGCTCTTGGGGAACTGGTTAGGGGATCCGGTCTTCTTAACACCGATAAACTCATCTTT.

V and J are TRDV1 and TRDJ1; no firm D call. This CDR3 contains 13 residues. Trimming cost V 3 bases and J 0 bases, with 5 bases left between them. Looked up from germline, CDR1 is TSWWSYY and CDR2 is QGS. CDR3 coding DNA: TGTGCTCTTGGGGACCGGTACACCGATAAACTCATCTTT. It is translated as CALGDRYTDKLIF.

In this sample, this clone turned up a few times. This chain links TRDV1 with TRDJ1, with D hard to call. V gave up 2 bases and J gave up 7 bases, with 17 bases separating them. The V gene's germline CDR1 is TSWWSYY and CDR2 QGS. The CDR3 has 15 residues. The CDR3 DNA sequence: TGTGCTCTTGGGGAAACGGCTAGCCTCCCCGTTAAACTCATCTTT. As protein: CALGETASLPVKLIF.

This clone was detected only a few times. This chain connects TRDV1 to TRDJ1, with 12 bases matching TRDD3. Germline CDR1 is TSWWSYY and CDR2 is QGS. There are 19 residues in the CDR3. Trimming removed 5 bases from V and 8 bases from J; junction bases left unmatched: 21. The CDR3 coding sequence is TGTGCTCTTGGGAACCACTTCCTACTGGGGGATACTTCGCACTTAAAACTCATCTTT. This translates into CALGNHFLLGDTSHLKLIF.

The genes are TRDV1 and TRDJ2; 11 bases are a match to TRDD3. The CDR3 covers 21 residues. CDR1 is TSWWSYY, CDR2 QGS, per germline. V gave up 4 bases and J gave up 7 bases; unmatched junction bases: 23. Here the CDR3 reads CALGATFPFVLGDRGKAQLFF. DNA of the CDR3: TGTGCTCTTGGGGCCACCTTCCCCTTCGTACTGGGGGATAGAGGGAAAGCACAACTCTTCTTT.

This clone was seen a handful of times. The V gene is TRDV1, the J gene TRDJ1, with 11 positions matching TRDD3. After removal of 6 bases from V and 2 bases from J, the junction contained 8 bases not matched to a gene. Per germline, CDR1 TSWWSYY and CDR2 QGS. The CDR3 spans 16 residues. This chain's CDR3 is CALGPYWGILTDKLIF. The CDR3 DNA follows: TGTGCTCTTGGCCCTTACTGGGGGATATTGACCGATAAACTCATCTTT.

The chain is built from TRDV1 and TRDJ1; TRDD3 is a possible D gene (8 bases). Germline CDR1 is TSWWSYY and CDR2 is QGS. The CDR3 runs to 22 residues. Deletions cut 0 bases from V and 1 base from J, with 30 bases between. The chain's CDR3 is CALGELPFLGWGIRRCTDKLIF. DNA of the CDR3: TGTGCTCTTGGGGAACTACCCTTCCTTGGGTGGGGGATTCGGCGATGCACCGATAAACTCATCTTT.

This clone was counted only a few times. The chain joins TRDV1 to TRDJ1; TRDD3 aligns across 11 bases. The V segment lost 5 bases and the J segment 3 bases; nucleotides outside the gene matches: 35. There are 25 residues in the CDR3. CDR1 and CDR2 from the germline V gene are TSWWSYY and QGS. The CDR3 protein is CALGPPSLRFLDFTTGGYAADKLIF. The CDR3 DNA follows: TGTGCTCTTGGGCCTCCCTCGCTGCGATTCCTCGACTTTACTACTGGGGGATATGCCGCCGATAAACTCATCTTT.

The chain is built from TRDV1 and TRDJ1; 13 bases are shared with TRDD3. Germline CDR1 is TSWWSYY and CDR2 is QGS. The CDR3 spans 17 residues. The V segment lost 2 bases and the J segment 9 bases; nucleotides outside the gene matches: 12. The DNA for the CDR3 is TGTGCTCTTGGGGAAGTCCCCCCGTACTGGGGGATACGGGAACTCATCTTT. Its protein is CALGEVPPYWGIRELIF.

The chain joins TRDV1 to TRDJ1; 11 positions match TRDD3. Trimming took 2 bases from V and 3 from J; bases not matched to a gene: 11. Germline loops: CDR1 TSWWSYY, CDR2 QGS. This CDR3 spans 18 amino acids. The DNA of the CDR3 is TGTGCTCTTGGGGAATGGCCTTACTGGGGGATAAAATCCGATAAACTCATCTTT. This codes for CALGEWPYWGIKSDKLIF.

Points on this clone: An end of the junction does not agree with germline; a read error may underlie this. V usage is TRDV2 and J usage is TRDJ1; no clear D gene. Germline V lookup: CDR1 GEAIGNYY, CDR2 EKD. The length of the CDR3 is 12 residues. The CDR3 DNA sequence: TGTGCCCGTGACACCGGTTTATTAAAACTCATCTTT. It codes for CARDTGLLKLIF.

This chain connects TRDV1 to TRDJ1; tentative D call: TRDD3 (5 bases). Germline V gene data show CDR1 as TSWWSYY and CDR2 as QGS. V dropped 4 bases and J dropped 1 base, with 16 bases sitting between them. This CDR3 is built from 16 residues. Here the CDR3 DNA reads TGTGCTCTTGGGGTAGCTCTTGGGGTCTCCACCGATAAACTCATCTTT. This gives the protein CALGVALGVSTDKLIF.

The sample holds a few counts of this clone. The V and J genes are TRDV1 and TRDJ1; 7 nucleotides agree with TRDD3. V was clipped by 0 bases and J by 0 bases; unmatched bases: 4. The germline CDR1 and CDR2 sequences are TSWWSYY and QGS. This CDR3 is 16 amino acids long. This CDR3 reads CALGELGGFYTDKLIF. The CDR3 region has the DNA TGTGCTCTTGGGGAACTAGGGGGATTTTACACCGATAAACTCATCTTT.

J is TRDJ1 and V is TRDV1; 12 positions agree with TRDD3. Trimming at V came to 0 bases and at J to 0 bases, leaving 11 bases not matched to a gene. The CDR3 has 20 residues. The germline V gene encodes CDR1 TSWWSYY and CDR2 QGS. CDR3 region: CALGELYRTGGYPYTDKLIF. The DNA for the CDR3 is TGTGCTCTTGGGGAACTATACCGTACTGGGGGATACCCCTACACCGATAAACTCATCTTT.

On this clone itself: The sample carries other DNA sequences with the same CDR3. The chain recombines TRDV1 with TRDJ1; 7 bases line up with TRDD3. Germline V gives CDR1 TSWWSYY, CDR2 QGS. V gave up 5 bases and J gave up 0 bases; unmatched junction bases: 30. The CDR3 is 23 amino acids. CDR3 residues: CALGSRMCPNTGPGGCYTDKLIF. The CDR3 DNA sequence: TGTGCTCTTGGGTCCCGAATGTGCCCTAACACTGGACCTGGGGGTTGCTACACCGATAAACTCATCTTT.

This clone has a handful of counts. The rearrangement links TRDV1 to TRDJ1, with 10 nucleotides matching TRDD3. CDR3 length: 20 residues. Trimming removed 5 bases from V and 4 bases from J; junction bases left unmatched: 22. CDR1 and CDR2 (germline): TSWWSYY, QGS. CDR3 DNA sequence: TGTGCTCTTGGGACCGGAGGCGTTCCTACAAGCTGGGGGATAGTCGATAAACTCATCTTT. Translation: CALGTGGVPTSWGIVDKLIF.

The chain has TRDV1 and TRDJ1; D possibly corresponds to TRDD3 (6 bases). This CDR3 contains 17 residues. The V and J ends lost 0 bases and 5 bases respectively, with 19 bases between them. Germline CDR1 reads TSWWSYY; CDR2 reads QGS. This CDR3 reads CALGELGGVPGWDKLIF. In nucleotides, the CDR3 is TGTGCTCTTGGGGAACTAGGGGGAGTACCCGGTTGGGATAAACTCATCTTT.

The V and J genes are TRDV1 and TRDJ1; unclear D gene. Germline V CDR1 and CDR2: TSWWSYY, QGS. This CDR3 is built from 17 residues. The ends were cut back, 1 base at V and 1 base at J, with 16 bases in the middle. This CDR3 is CALGERSSLRATDKLIF. CDR3 DNA: TGTGCTCTTGGGGAACGGAGCTCCTTACGTGCCACCGATAAACTCATCTTT.